The present TCR beta chain was sequenced within a study of CD4 T cell repertoires in COVID-19 (dated by TCRdb to 2020 to 2023). Study-level background: To analyze cross-reactivity, the CFSE-low cells were expanded with IL-2 for under 11 days and then labeled again and restimulated with spike proteins from other coronaviruses. Subset-level TCR Vbeta repertoire analysis of SARS-CoV-2-reactive T cells was performed in a few recovered individuals. In COVID-19-recovered individuals, the study described naturally processed CD4+ T cell responses to SARS-CoV-2 spike and nucleoprotein and used TCR Vbeta sequencing to evaluate clonal composition. The research as a whole found: Between about 6 and 27% of SARS-CoV-2 clonotypes were also found in SARS-CoV and/or HKU1 spike-stimulated secondary cultures, consistent with cross-reactivity. Several of the most expanded SARS-CoV-2-reactive clonotypes were shared between two or all three memory subsets, suggesting intraclonal diversification.

Libraries were made using the immunoSEQ multiplex PCR assay. The original pipeline was this. The Chao-Jaccard similarity index and counts of shared clonotypes were used to quantify repertoire overlap between subsets. Sourced from immuneACCESS, this table was stored by TCRdb with only in-frame sequences that have V and J called. A share of the clones is absent; for the studies checked, an unresolved V gene accounts for under half, and the remainder has no known explanation. V, J and clone size reflect that table, while D and trimming were determined from the DNA. The sample table contains some 71,000 clones; only one count was recorded for about four fifths of them. Around 0.58% of the sample lies in the top ten. The CDR3 goes from the cysteine to the phenylalanine over 13 residues. Only the CDR3 region is kept as DNA, spanning 39 bases read in frame from base 1. Trimming leaves V shorter by 6 bases and J shorter by 9 bases, with the junction holding 8 bases beyond the gene matches. The germline V gene encodes CDR1 MGHDK and CDR2 SYGVNS.

The time point label on this specimen signifies: sample from a COVID-19-recovered individual after infection. The donors were patients who had gone through COVID-19 ranging from mild to severe and had recovered. Memory T cell samples that were not cultured were sequenced immediately after ex vivo isolation. From peripheral blood mononuclear cells, the researchers isolated CD4+ total memory, central memory, effector memory and circulating T follicular helper cells. A remark on this clone: The antigen it recognizes is unknown. The sample holds no much larger clone one base away, and base qualities are not on file.

The sequenced sample was CD4+ T cells from peripheral blood, obtained after recovery from COVID-19. The source is a human donor who had COVID-19. Recombination connected TRBV25-1 to TRBJ2-5; 9 bases in the middle match TRBD1. The CDR3 protein sequence reads: CASSPGQGMAQYF. The nucleotides are TGTGCCAGCAGCCCGGGACAGGGAATGGCCCAGTACTTC.